The subject of this entry is one TCR beta chain. The antigen remains unidentified. The junction departs from the called germline gene at one end, perhaps through a read error. Time point defined: week 35, safety follow-up. Each dose of the vaccine consisted of 300 ug of mutant IDH1 20-mer peptide, with topical imiquimod. The vaccination schedule gave patients eight doses in weeks 1, 3, 5, 7, 11, 15, 19 and 23. The data belong to a study of a mutant IDH1 vaccine in newly diagnosed glioma. Study-wide context: Vaccines began 4-6 weeks after radiotherapy alone, or with temozolomide cycles. Earlier therapy was either radiotherapy, temozolomide, or both, and most got both. Visit V12 was scheduled at week 35 and visit V13 at week 47.

The data were produced by immunoSEQ multiplex PCR, yet TCRdb's version contains in-frame clones alone and is incomplete. Seen here are more than 35,000 clones, 65% to 90% observed once, and the top ten hold approximately 4.7%. This TCR was recovered from a woman in her thirties or forties with glioma. Some clones in this sample may be carry-over from other donors' samples. The sample consisted of PBMCs, taken from a glioma patient whose treatment included an IDH1 peptide vaccine.

CDR3 in DNA: TGTGCCATCAGTGAGGACCGGTGGCACTCCTTC. It translates to CAISEDRWHSF. The V gene is TRBV10-3, the J gene TRBJ1-2; D not certain. Looked up from germline, CDR1 is ENHRY and CDR2 is SYGVKD. The CDR3 covers 11 residues.